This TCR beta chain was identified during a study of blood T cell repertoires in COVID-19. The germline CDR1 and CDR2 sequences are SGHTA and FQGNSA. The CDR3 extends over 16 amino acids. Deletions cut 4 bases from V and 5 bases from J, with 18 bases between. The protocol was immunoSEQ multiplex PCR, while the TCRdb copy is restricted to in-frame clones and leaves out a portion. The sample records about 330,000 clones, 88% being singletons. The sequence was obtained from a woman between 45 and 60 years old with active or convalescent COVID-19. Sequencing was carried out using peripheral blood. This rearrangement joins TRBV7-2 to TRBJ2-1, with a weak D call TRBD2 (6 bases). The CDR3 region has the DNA TGTGCCAGCAGCTCTCCTCCGACTAGGCAAAACAATGAGCAGTTCTTC. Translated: CASSSPPTRQNNEQFF.